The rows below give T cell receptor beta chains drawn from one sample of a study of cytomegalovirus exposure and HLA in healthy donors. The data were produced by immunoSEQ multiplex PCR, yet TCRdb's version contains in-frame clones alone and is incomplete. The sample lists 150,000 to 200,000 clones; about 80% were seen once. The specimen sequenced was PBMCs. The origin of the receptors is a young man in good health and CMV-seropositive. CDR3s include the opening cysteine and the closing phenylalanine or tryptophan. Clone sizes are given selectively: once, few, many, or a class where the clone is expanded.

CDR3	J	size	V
CASSSPRTGWAGYTF	TRBJ1-2	-	TRBV7-8
CASSYSVIREAQHF	TRBJ1-5	-	TRBV6-6
CASSHLPEGNQPQHF	TRBJ1-5	-	TRBV6-5
CASSLVGGVRANTGELFF	TRBJ2-2	-	TRBV13
CASSTPEGGLGELFF	TRBJ2-2	-	TRBV6-5
CASTTPVGGGVDTQYF	TRBJ2-3	-	TRBV11-1
CASEGLTEAFF	TRBJ1-1	-	TRBV2
CASSYSIQARHETQYF	TRBJ2-5	-	TRBV6-6
CASSLASGRRHYTGELFF	TRBJ2-2	-	TRBV7-2
CASSRDRAGNQPQHF	TRBJ1-5	-	TRBV6-5
CASSLEWNTEAFF	TRBJ1-1	once	TRBV27
CASSQGTTNTGELFF	TRBJ2-2	-	TRBV4-1
CASSEDRGYEQYF	TRBJ2-7	once	TRBV9
CASTLTLNEQFF	TRBJ2-1	-	TRBV6-1
CASSQDRDSNQPQHF	TRBJ1-5	-	TRBV7-9